Below, one TCR beta chain is given with its context. Its specificity is not known. This sample is part of a study of T cell repertoires in cytomegalovirus infection. Study details: Shared public TCR beta signatures pointed to both CMV infection and a matching HLA type.

The V gene end was trimmed by 5 bases and the J gene end by 7 bases; junction bases not matched to a gene: 7. In germline, CDR1 is PRHDT, CDR2 FYEKMQ (reference sequence). This CDR3 is built from 14 residues. Using its own MiXCR run on the reads, TCRdb lists one record per CDR3 protein. The sample has tens of thousands of distinct CDR3 sequences, around 30% seen once; the top ten hold 59%. The chain is built from TRBV13 and TRBJ2-1; TRBD1 agrees at 8 bases. The sequences come from CD8+ T cells from cultured PBMCs, collected from culture after CMV antigen stimulation. The sequence came from a human donor in good health (CMV status not recorded). Some clones in this sample may be carry-over from other donors' samples. The CDR3 reads CASSTRQGINEQFF. DNA of the CDR3: TGTGCCAGCAGCACCCGACAGGGGATTAATGAGCAGTTCTTC.